Listed below are T cell receptor beta chains from one sample, sequenced in a study of T-cell memory formation after mild COVID-19. TCRdb processed the 5' RACE reads anew with MiXCR; each CDR3 protein has one entry. Of approximately 290,000 distinct CDR3 sequences detected, approximately 8% appear once; the ten largest clones hold 20% to 25%. The specimen sequenced was PBMCs or a T cell subset sorted from them (not recorded which). The origin of the receptors is a man aged 18 to 29 who had mild COVID-19 (a few samples of this study predate the infection). Cell type and time point are not known. CDR3s include the opening cysteine and the closing phenylalanine or tryptophan. D genes are given only for firm matches. Clone size appears in some rows only: once, few, many, or a class for an expanded clone.

V: TRBV12-3/TRBV12-4; J: TRBJ2-4; size: .; D: TRBD2; DNA: TGTGCCAGCAGTTTTCCATCGGTTCGGGGGGAAAAAAACATTCAGTACTTC; CDR3: CASSFPSVRGEKNIQYF
V: TRBV6-5; J: TRBJ1-2; size: few; D: .; DNA: TGTGCCAGCAGTCGGGACATTTCTACCTATGGCTACACCTTC; CDR3: CASSRDISTYGYTF
V: TRBV5-1; J: TRBJ2-1; size: .; D: TRBD2; DNA: TGCGCCAGCAGCTCCGCGGGACTAGCGAGGAATGAGCAGTTCTTC; CDR3: CASSSAGLARNEQFF
V: TRBV7-2; J: TRBJ2-3; size: .; D: .; DNA: TGTGCCAGCAGCTCCGGATGGTCAGATACGCAGTATTTT; CDR3: CASSSGWSDTQYF
V: TRBV4-1; J: TRBJ2-1; size: few; D: TRBD1; DNA: TGCGCCAGCAGCCCCGACAGGGGGCCCAACAATGAGCAGTTCTTC; CDR3: CASSPDRGPNNEQFF
V: TRBV20-1; J: TRBJ2-7; size: .; D: .; DNA: TGCAGTGCTAGAGATGGCCGGGGGCCCCTAGAGCAGTACTTC; CDR3: CSARDGRGPLEQYF
V: TRBV6-5; J: TRBJ1-4; size: .; D: .; DNA: TGTGCCAGCAGTTCCAAAGGGGATCCTAATGAAAAACTGTTTTTT; CDR3: CASSSKGDPNEKLFF
V: TRBV24-1; J: TRBJ2-1; size: many; D: TRBD2; DNA: TGTGCCACCTCTCCTGGGAGCGGGGGCTCCTACAATGAGCAGTTCTTC; CDR3: CATSPGSGGSYNEQFF
V: TRBV5-4; J: TRBJ2-2; size: few; D: TRBD2; DNA: TGTGCCAGCAGTTACCTTAGCGGGGGGACCGGGGAGCTGTTTTTT; CDR3: CASSYLSGGTGELFF
V: TRBV7-6; J: TRBJ2-2; size: few; D: .; DNA: TGTGCCAGCGCCGGTATCAACACCGGGGAGCTGTTTTTT; CDR3: CASAGINTGELFF
V: TRBV24-1; J: TRBJ1-5; size: few; D: .; DNA: TGTGCCACCAGTGATTCTGACTTTTCTAGCAATCAGCCCCAGCATTTT; CDR3: CATSDSDFSSNQPQHF
V: TRBV5-1; J: TRBJ1-1; size: few; D: .; DNA: TGCGCCAGCAGCTTGGCGGGGACGTTGGATGAAGCTTTCTTT; CDR3: CASSLAGTLDEAFF
V: TRBV2; J: TRBJ2-2; size: few; D: TRBD1; DNA: TGTGCCAGCACTTGGACAGGGGCGAACACCGGGGAGCTGTTTTTT; CDR3: CASTWTGANTGELFF
V: TRBV4-1; J: TRBJ2-1; size: few; D: TRBD2; DNA: TGCGCCAGCAGCCAAGTTTGGGTAGCGGGGGGGCCTTTCTACAATGAGCAGTTCTTC; CDR3: CASSQVWVAGGPFYNEQFF
V: TRBV5-4; J: TRBJ2-2; size: many; D: .; DNA: TGTGCCAGCAGCTATAACACCGGGGAGCTGTTTTTT; CDR3: CASSYNTGELFF
V: TRBV29-1; J: TRBJ2-2; size: .; D: TRBD1; DNA: TGCAGCGGGACAGGGGGATCCGGGGAGCTGTTTTTT; CDR3: CSGTGGSGELFF
V: TRBV9; J: TRBJ2-3; size: .; D: TRBD2; DNA: TGTGCCAGCAGCGCCCGACTAGCGGGCGGGGATACGCAGTATTTT; CDR3: CASSARLAGGDTQYF